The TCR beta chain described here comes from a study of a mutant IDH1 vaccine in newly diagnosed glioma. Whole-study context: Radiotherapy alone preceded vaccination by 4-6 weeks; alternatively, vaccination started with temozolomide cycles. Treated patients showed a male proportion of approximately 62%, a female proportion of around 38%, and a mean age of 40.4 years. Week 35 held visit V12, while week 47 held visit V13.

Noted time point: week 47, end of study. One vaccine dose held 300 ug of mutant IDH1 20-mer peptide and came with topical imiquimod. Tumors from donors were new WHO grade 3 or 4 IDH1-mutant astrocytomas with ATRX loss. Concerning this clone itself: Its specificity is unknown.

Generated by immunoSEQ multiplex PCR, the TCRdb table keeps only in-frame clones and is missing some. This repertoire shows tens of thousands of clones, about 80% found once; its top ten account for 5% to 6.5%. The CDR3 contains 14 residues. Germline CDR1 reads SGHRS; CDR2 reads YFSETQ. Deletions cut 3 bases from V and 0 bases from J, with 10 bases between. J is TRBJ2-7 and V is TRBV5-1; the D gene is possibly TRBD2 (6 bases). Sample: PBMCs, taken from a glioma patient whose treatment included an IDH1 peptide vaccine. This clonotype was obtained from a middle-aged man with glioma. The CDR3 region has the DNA TGCGCCAGCAGCTCCTCCGGGGGCTCCTACGAGCAGTACTTC. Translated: CASSSSGGSYEQYF.